The 27 T cell receptor beta chains presented below share a single source sample, sequenced in a study of PD-L1 blockade in urothelial cancer. Method: immunoSEQ multiplex PCR; TCRdb's copy keeps in-frame clones and lacks some. The sample records some 30,000 clones, more than 85% being singletons. This specimen was PBMCs, taken around atezolizumab (anti-PD-L1) treatment. The origin of the receptors is a man in his fifties or sixties with urothelial cancer.

V and J are TRBV5-4 and TRBJ2-6, with 8 nucleotides matching TRBD2. The trim removed 4 bases at V and 1 base at J, leaving 10 bases unmatched. CDR1 and CDR2 (germline): SGHNT, YYREEE (reference sequence). The CDR3 contains 18 residues. Written as DNA, the CDR3 is TGTGCCAGCAGCCCAACAGCGGGGGTCCAATCTGGGGCCAACGTCCTGACTTTC. Translating it yields CASSPTAGVQSGANVLTF.

This chain connects TRBV7-2 to TRBJ2-5, with D uncertain. There are 13 residues in the CDR3. The V end lost 0 bases, the J end lost 2 bases, and 4 bases lay between the germline ends. From germline, CDR1 is SGHTA and CDR2 FQGNSA. The CDR3 sequence: CASSLARQETQYF. The CDR3 DNA reads TGTGCCAGCAGCTTAGCGCGACAAGAGACCCAGTACTTC.

The chain carries TRBV5-1 and TRBJ2-7; 7 bases align to TRBD2. Germline CDR1 SGHRS, CDR2 YFSETQ. This CDR3 comprises 15 residues. V dropped 2 bases and J dropped 0; count of bases not matched to a gene: 5. This CDR3 is CASSFGGGSSYEQYF. The DNA of the CDR3 is TGCGCCAGCAGCTTTGGCGGGGGTAGCTCCTACGAGCAGTACTTC.

The V gene is TRBV11-1, the J gene TRBJ2-2; the match to TRBD2 covers 8 bases. This CDR3 is built from 14 residues. The ends lost 1 base at V and 7 bases at J; junction bases unmatched: 2. Germline CDR1 reads SGHAT; CDR2 reads FQDESV (reference sequence). The CDR3 is CASSLVAGIGELFF. CDR3 DNA: TGTGCCAGCAGCTTAGTAGCGGGAATCGGGGAGCTGTTTTTT. Using reference TRBV11-1 and TRBJ2-2 for the parts outside the CDR3, the full variable domain is EAEVAQSPRYKITEKSQAVAFWCDPISGHATLYWYRQILGQGPELLVQFQDESVVDDSQLPKDRFSAERLKGVDSTLKIQPAELGDSAMYLCASSLVAGIGELFFGEGSRLTVL.

The chain links TRBV5-1 to TRBJ2-5, with 7 bases identical to TRBD2. This CDR3 spans 12 amino acids. Per germline, CDR1 SGHRS and CDR2 YFSETQ. The V segment lost 5 bases and the J segment 5 bases; nucleotides outside the gene matches: 3. This CDR3 reads CASREGGETQYF. CDR3 sequence (DNA): TGCGCCAGCAGGGAGGGAGGGGAGACCCAGTACTTC.

The CDR3 nucleotides are TGTGCCAGCGGAATTACAGGGACAGTGAACACTGAAGCTTTCTTT. Protein sequence: CASGITGTVNTEAFF. The J gene is TRBJ1-1, the V gene TRBV5-5; 7 nucleotides match TRBD1. The J segment lost 0 bases and the V segment lost 7 bases, leaving 9 bases of the junction unmatched. CDR3 size: 15 residues. CDR1 SGHKS and CDR2 YYEKEE come from the germline V gene (reference sequence).

The chain uses TRBV6-1 and TRBJ2-6; possible D gene TRBD1, 5 bases. V was clipped by 4 bases and J by 4 bases, with 11 bases between them. CDR1 is MNHNS and CDR2 is SASEGT in the germline V gene. This CDR3 comprises 15 residues. CDR3 sequence (DNA): TGTGCCAGCAGTGCTCAGGGTACCGGGGCCAACGTCCTGACTTTC. Translation gives CASSAQGTGANVLTF.

This clone was detected only once. The rearrangement links TRBV27 to TRBJ1-1, with 8 bases identical to TRBD1. Germline lookup yields CDR1 MNHEY and CDR2 SMNVEV (reference sequence). The CDR3 loop spans 13 amino acids. The V and J ends lost 5 bases and 7 bases, in that order; junction bases with no gene match: 6. The CDR3 sequence: CASSPGTGVEAFF. CDR3 bases: TGTGCCAGCAGTCCGGGGACAGGAGTTGAAGCTTTCTTT.

The chain carries TRBV10-1 and TRBJ2-1, with 13 bases matching TRBD2. This CDR3 has 14 residues. Germline V gene lookup returns CDR1 WNHNN and CDR2 SYGVQD (reference sequence). V dropped 10 bases and J dropped 8; count of bases not matched to a gene: 8. The CDR3 loop is CATATSGRAHEQFF. The CDR3 nucleotides are TGCGCCACCGCCACTAGCGGGAGGGCCCATGAGCAGTTCTTC.

The table lists this clone with a count of one. The V gene is TRBV2, the J gene TRBJ1-2; D gene unclear. The germline V gene has CDR1 SNHLY and CDR2 FYNNEI. The V end lost 6 bases, the J end lost 5 bases, and 10 bases lay between the germline ends. The CDR3 length is 12 residues. For the CDR3, the DNA is TGTGCCAGCAGATTCCAAACTTATGGCTACACCTTC. Its protein product is CASRFQTYGYTF. The entire variable domain, with the rest obtained from reference TRBV2 and TRBJ1-2, is as follows: EPEVTQTPSHQVTQMGQEVILRCVPISNHLYFYWYRQILGQKVEFLVSFYNNEISEKSEIFDDQFSVERPDGSNFTLKIRSTKLEDSAMYFCASRFQTYGYTFGSGTRLTVV.

The chain joins TRBV30 to TRBJ2-4, with 7 bases matching TRBD2. This CDR3 is 14 amino acids long. Germline V gene lookup returns CDR1 GTSNPN and CDR2 SVGIG (reference sequence). Trimming took 5 bases from V and 0 from J; bases not matched to a gene: 4. The CDR3 loop reads CAWVKRGAKNIQYF. The CDR3 DNA reads TGTGCCTGGGTAAAGCGGGGAGCCAAAAACATTCAGTACTTC.

This clone has only one observation. The rearrangement joins TRBV27 to TRBJ1-1; D gene ambiguous. CDR3 length: 13 amino acids. V was pared by 3 bases and J by 4 bases, with 9 bases between. Per germline, CDR1 MNHEY and CDR2 SMNVEV (reference sequence). Written as DNA, the CDR3 is TGTGCCAGCAGTTTGGGGAGGAGCACTGAAGCTTTCTTT. Amino acids: CASSLGRSTEAFF.

J is TRBJ1-1 and V is TRBV28; a weak D match, TRBD1 (6 bases). Trimming cost V 3 bases and J 1 base, with 9 bases left between them. The CDR3 length is 14 residues. Germline CDR1 is MDHEN and CDR2 is SYDVKM. The CDR3 loop reads CASSLVTGNTEAFF. The CDR3 DNA reads TGTGCCAGCAGTTTGGTGACAGGGAACACTGAAGCTTTCTTT.

In the case of this clone: The junction differs from germline at one of its ends, possibly a read error. This rearrangement joins TRBV5-4 to TRBJ2-2; 10 bases map to TRBD2. Germline CDR1 SGHNT, CDR2 YYREEE (reference sequence). The CDR3 loop spans 17 amino acids. In DNA, the CDR3 is TGTGCCAGCAGATTGGCTAGCGGGGGATGGGGCACCGGGGAGCTGTTTTTT. Amino acid sequence: CASRLASGGWGTGELFF.

This chain connects TRBV7-2 to TRBJ2-2; possibly TRBD1 for D (6 bases). The CDR3 has 13 amino acids. Trimming took off 1 base at V and 9 bases at J, with 9 bases between the two ends. Germline CDR1 and CDR2: SGHTA and FQGNSA. The CDR3, as DNA: TGTGCCAGCAGCTTAGACAGGGTACGGGAGCTGTTTTTT. Amino acid sequence: CASSLDRVRELFF. Filled out from reference TRBV7-2 and TRBJ2-2, the complete variable domain reads GAGVSQSPSNKVTEKGKDVELRCDPISGHTALYWYRQSLGQGLEFLIYFQGNSAPDKSGLPSDRFSAERTGGSVSTLTIQRTQQEDSAVYLCASSLDRVRELFFGEGSRLTVL.

The CDR3 sequence is CASSGASLGVMAGELFF. CDR3 bases: TGTGCCAGCAGCGGGGCCTCCTTAGGGGTCATGGCCGGGGAGCTGTTTTTT. This chain joins TRBV7-8 and TRBJ2-2, with D perhaps matching TRBD1 (5 bases). The CDR3 covers 17 residues. Trimming stripped 5 bases from V and 6 bases from J, with 22 bases between. Germline values: CDR1 SGHVS, CDR2 FQNEAQ.

The genes are TRBV4-3 and TRBJ2-5; D remains unclear. In germline, CDR1 is LGHNA, CDR2 YSLEER. The CDR3 consists of 14 residues. Trimming left V 1 base short and J 3 bases short, with 9 bases between. The CDR3 loop reads CASSQVGTEETQYF. The CDR3 DNA sequence: TGCGCCAGCAGCCAAGTTGGAACAGAAGAGACCCAGTACTTC.

The rearrangement uses TRBV27 and TRBJ2-7; D unresolved. The CDR3 is made up of 13 amino acids. Per germline, CDR1 MNHEY and CDR2 SMNVEV (reference sequence). Trimming removed 2 bases from V and 0 bases from J, with 5 bases in between. The DNA of the CDR3 is TGTGCCAGCAGTTTAATGGCCTCCTACGAGCAGTACTTC. This encodes CASSLMASYEQYF.

The V gene is TRBV30, the J gene TRBJ2-5; TRBD2 matches 8 bases. The CDR3 extends over 16 amino acids. Looked up from germline, CDR1 is GTSNPN and CDR2 is SVGIG (reference sequence). Trimming at V came to 0 bases and at J to 1 base, leaving 7 bases not matched to a gene. Here the CDR3 reads CAWSVVGRGVQETQYF. The CDR3 nucleotides are TGTGCCTGGAGTGTAGTGGGGCGGGGGGTCCAAGAGACCCAGTACTTC.

V is TRBV7-2 and J is TRBJ2-7, with D perhaps TRBD1 (6 bases). Trimming removed 8 bases at V and 5 bases at J, with 22 bases between. The germline V gene encodes CDR1 SGHTA and CDR2 FQGNSA. The CDR3 runs 15 residues. The CDR3 protein is CASESGSTGVHEQYF. In DNA, the CDR3 is TGTGCCAGCGAGAGTGGGTCGACAGGAGTCCACGAGCAGTACTTC.

The chain is built from TRBV2 and TRBJ2-2, with TRBD1 matching over 8 bases. The CDR3 has 15 residues. Looked up from germline, CDR1 is SNHLY and CDR2 is FYNNEI. The junction had 11 bases not matched to a gene; V was cut back by 10 bases and J by 4 bases. CDR3 in DNA: TGTGCCACCGTCTCTAGCACAGGGGGCACCGGGGAGCTGTTTTTT. Translation: CATVSSTGGTGELFF.

This chain connects TRBV11-2 to TRBJ1-2; 9 bases align to TRBD1. V was clipped by 4 bases and J by 4 bases; unmatched bases: 10. Germline V gene sequence: CDR1 SGHAT, CDR2 FQNNGV. CDR3 length equals 16 residues. Here the CDR3 reads CASSSPGTGLGYGYTF. CDR3 bases: TGTGCCAGCAGCTCGCCCGGGACAGGGCTGGGCTATGGCTACACCTTC. Full variable domain (remainder filled in from reference TRBV11-2 and TRBJ1-2): EAGVAQSPRYKIIEKRQSVAFWCNPISGHATLYWYQQILGQGPKLLIQFQNNGVVDDSQLPKDRFSAERLKGVDSTLKIQPAKLEDSAVYLCASSSPGTGLGYGYTFGSGTRLTVV.

The chain carries TRBV6-6 and TRBJ1-2; 8 positions agree with TRBD1. Germline values: CDR1 MNHNY, CDR2 SVGAGI (reference sequence). V gave up 4 bases and J gave up 6 bases; unmatched junction bases: 10. The CDR3 has 15 residues. The CDR3 nucleotides are TGTGCCAGCAGTTTGCTAAGGACAGGGAATAATGGCTACACCTTC. Translating it yields CASSLLRTGNNGYTF.

V usage is TRBV25-1 and J usage is TRBJ2-2, with TRBD1 identical over 9 bases. V gave up 0 bases and J gave up 1 base; unmatched junction bases: 3. The CDR3 has 17 residues. CDR1 is MGHDK and CDR2 is SYGVNS in the germline V gene. The CDR3 here is CASSEYAGQGNTGELFF. Written as DNA, the CDR3 is TGTGCCAGCAGTGAATATGCGGGACAGGGGAACACCGGGGAGCTGTTTTTT.

V usage is TRBV14 and J usage is TRBJ1-1; unclear D gene. The ends were cut back, 1 base at V and 0 bases at J, with 12 bases in the middle. The germline CDR1 and CDR2 sequences are SGHDN and FVKESK. The CDR3 runs to 16 residues. CDR3 coding DNA: TGTGCCAGCAGCCAAGTTCTCACGGTGATGAACACTGAAGCTTTCTTT. Encoded protein: CASSQVLTVMNTEAFF.

V and J are TRBV10-3 and TRBJ1-2; tentatively, D is TRBD1 (5 bases). The germline CDR1 and CDR2 sequences are ENHRY and SYGVKD. This CDR3 is 15 amino acids long. Between the trimmed V and J ends, which lost 6 bases and 2 bases, there was a span of 16 bases. CDR3 sequence: CAIRTGDTVNYGYTF. The CDR3 DNA reads as TGTGCCATCAGAACAGGTGACACCGTCAACTATGGCTACACCTTC.

This clone was observed once. This chain links TRBV5-1 with TRBJ2-2; no definite D call. Trimming took off 6 bases at V and 6 bases at J, with 6 bases between the two ends. Germline loops: CDR1 SGHRS, CDR2 YFSETQ. CDR3 length: 11 residues. CDR3 nucleotide sequence: TGCGCCAGCAATCTTTCCGGGGAGCTGTTTTTT. This gives the protein CASNLSGELFF.